This T cell receptor (beta chain) was sequenced for a study of shared clonotypes between healthy human individuals. Whole-study results and caveats: The study drew on few donors, limiting represented genetic and exposure-history diversity. On the whole, naive subsets had larger estimated richness than memory subsets had.

Sequencing used immunoSEQ multiplex PCR; TCRdb keeps in-frame clones, though not all of them. The sample gives over a million clones, approximately 70% of which show up once; about 1.5% is in the top ten. The CDR3 is made up of 12 amino acids. V gave up 3 bases and J gave up 3 bases, with 6 bases separating them. CDR1 SGHTA and CDR2 FQGNSA come from the germline V gene. There were only Caucasian adults among the donors, and all lived in Nashville, Tennessee. This clone appeared a few times. Its antigen remains unknown. Other DNA sequences in the sample encode the same CDR3. The V gene is TRBV7-2, the J gene TRBJ2-7; D call uncertain. Sample: memory CD4+ T cells sorted from blood. Subset in this sample: CD45RA-negative fraction. This TCR was sampled from a man younger than 30 in good health. DNA for the CDR3: TGTGCCAGCAGCTTCTCGGGCTACGAGCAGTACTTC. It specifies CASSFSGYEQYF.